These 9 T cell receptor beta chains share one sample of origin, sequenced in a study of shared clonotypes between healthy human individuals. Assay used: immunoSEQ multiplex PCR; TCRdb lists only in-frame clones, some missing. The table includes some 2 million clones, just under 95% detected once. Naive-designated CD8 cells lacked CD45RO, were positively enriched for CCR7, and omitted terminally differentiated effector memory CD45RA+ cells. Sequencing was done on a sample of naive CD8+ T cells sorted from blood. These receptors all come from a man aged 18 to 29 in good health.

This CDR3 is CASCRVGGTEAFF. The CDR3 region has the DNA TGTGCCAGCTGCAGGGTGGGAGGCACTGAAGCTTTCTTT. The rearrangement links TRBV11-2 to TRBJ1-1; D perhaps matches TRBD1 (5 bases). CDR1 SGHAT and CDR2 FQNNGV come from the germline V gene. This CDR3 has 13 residues. V was cut by 8 bases and J by 4 bases, with 14 bases left in between.

The genes are TRBV5-4 and TRBJ2-6; D might be TRBD1 (5 bases). Per the germline V gene, CDR1 is SGHNT and CDR2 is YYREEE (reference sequence). The CDR3 spans 13 residues. V was clipped by 10 bases and J by 0 bases, with 8 bases between them. CDR3 sequence (DNA): TGTGCCGCAGGGATCTCTGGGGCCAACGTCCTGACTTTC. It translates to CAAGISGANVLTF.

With regard to this clone: Germline and junction disagree at one end, which may indicate a read error. The chain joins TRBV6-6 to TRBJ1-6, with D hard to call. Germline CDR1 MNHNY, CDR2 SVGAGI (reference sequence). This CDR3 has 12 residues. The CDR3 loop reads CASSYSNGWQSF. The CDR3 DNA follows: TGTGCCAGCAGTTACTCGAATGGCTGGCAGTCCTTT.

The rearrangement joins TRBV5-4 to TRBJ2-7, with D unresolved. This CDR3 has 13 residues. Germline V lookup: CDR1 SGHNT, CDR2 YYREEE (reference sequence). The V gene lost 0 bases and the J gene lost 6 bases, with 10 bases spanning the gap. CDR3 sequence reads: CASSLALGAEQYF. The CDR3 DNA follows: TGTGCCAGCAGCTTGGCTCTGGGTGCCGAGCAGTACTTC.

V gene TRBV13 combines with J gene TRBJ2-7, with D perhaps matching TRBD1 (6 bases). Germline V CDR1 and CDR2: PRHDT, FYEKMQ (reference sequence). Trimming pared 3 bases from V and 4 bases from J, leaving 10 bases between. CDR3 length: 13 residues. The CDR3 DNA sequence: TGTGCCAGCAGCTTTGAGGGGGAGTACGAGCAGTACTTC. Translation gives CASSFEGEYEQYF. Looking up the rest from reference TRBV13 and TRBJ2-7 gives the full variable domain: AAGVIQSPRHLIKEKRETATLKCYPIPRHDTVYWYQQGPGQDPQFLISFYEKMQSDKGSIPDRFSAQQFSDYHSELNMSSLELGDSALYFCASSFEGEYEQYFGPGTRLTVT.

The chain uses TRBV27 and TRBJ2-1; 7 bases fit TRBD2. The CDR3 runs to 14 residues. Germline lookup yields CDR1 MNHEY and CDR2 SMNVEV (reference sequence). V trimming: 10 bases; J trimming: 8 bases; junction bases outside the gene matches: 14. The CDR3 protein is CAIAERGDGHEQFF. CDR3 coding DNA: TGTGCCATCGCTGAGCGGGGAGACGGCCATGAGCAGTTCTTC.

This chain connects TRBV29-1 to TRBJ2-4; D is possibly TRBD2 (5 bases). The V end was cut by 3 bases, the J end by 5 bases, with 11 bases between. CDR3 length equals 13 residues. Germline-derived CDR1 and CDR2 are SQVTM and ANQGSEA. The CDR3 is CSVDRPGENIQYF. CDR3 sequence (DNA): TGCAGCGTTGACAGGCCCGGGGAAAACATTCAGTACTTC.

This chain uses TRBV5-1 with TRBJ1-5, with TRBD1 matching 7 bases. This CDR3 is 18 amino acids long. In germline, CDR1 is SGHRS, CDR2 YFSETQ. The V gene end was trimmed by 2 bases and the J gene end by 0 bases; junction bases not matched to a gene: 11. This CDR3 reads CASSFLRDSKISNQPQHF. CDR3 in DNA: TGCGCCAGCAGCTTCTTAAGGGACAGTAAGATTAGCAATCAGCCCCAGCATTTT.

About this clone itself: One junction end does not reproduce the germline sequence, and a read error may be involved. This rearrangement joins TRBV30 to TRBJ2-3, with D perhaps matching TRBD1 or TRBD2 (5 bases each). This CDR3 contains 12 residues. Germline loops: CDR1 GTSNPN, CDR2 SVGIG (reference sequence). The CDR3 protein is CAGAGPSDTQYF. For the CDR3, the DNA is TGCGCTGGGGCGGGCCCCTCGGATACGCAGTATTTT.